Each of the 29 T cell receptor beta chains below was sequenced from the same sample in a study of cytomegalovirus exposure and HLA in healthy donors. Both 60 Vbeta primers and 13 Jbeta primers went into the PCR. Some clones are missing from TCRdb's copy, which holds only in-frame ones; the method was immunoSEQ multiplex PCR. The sample lists 150,000 to 200,000 clones; about 80% were seen once. The sequenced sample was PBMCs. These TCRs come from a man between 40 and 49 years old in good health and CMV-seronegative.

The genes are TRBV19 and TRBJ1-4; D might be TRBD1 (5 bases). The ends were cut back, 4 bases at V and 8 bases at J, with 14 bases in the middle. Germline CDR1 LNHDA, CDR2 SQIVND (reference sequence). This CDR3 has 14 residues. The CDR3 sequence: CASSNPQGREKLFF. Here the CDR3 DNA reads TGTGCCAGTAGTAACCCGCAGGGAAGAGAAAAACTGTTTTTT.

The rearrangement links TRBV30 to TRBJ2-7, with 9 nucleotides matching TRBD1. V lost 7 bases and J lost 3; bases outside the gene matches: 4. Looked up from germline, CDR1 is GTSNPN and CDR2 is SVGIG (reference sequence). The CDR3 spans 12 residues. CDR3 sequence: CAYRDRDYEQYF. The CDR3 DNA reads TGTGCCTATCGGGACAGGGACTACGAGCAGTACTTC.

The chain has TRBV4-1 and TRBJ2-5, with 12 bases lining up with TRBD2. The CDR3 has 19 amino acids. The germline V gene encodes CDR1 MGHRA and CDR2 YSYEKL. Trimming cost V 1 base and J 5 bases; bases outside gene matches: 14. The CDR3 reads CASSQGRLAGAGLGETQYF. CDR3 bases: TGCGCCAGCAGCCAAGGGAGACTAGCGGGAGCGGGATTAGGGGAGACCCAGTACTTC.

The J gene is TRBJ2-3, the V gene TRBV5-1, with D perhaps matching TRBD2 (6 bases). CDR1 is SGHRS, CDR2 YFSETQ, per germline. The germline V and J ends were trimmed by 4 bases and 2 bases, with 17 bases remaining between them. The CDR3 contains 16 residues. CDR3 loop: CASSPGDSTFTDTQYF. CDR3 nucleotides: TGCGCCAGCAGCCCGGGGGACTCAACCTTCACAGATACGCAGTATTTT.

CDR3 bases: TGTGCCAGCAGTTTATGGTCGCAGTTAGAGACCCAGTACTTC. Protein sequence: CASSLWSQLETQYF. The V call is TRBV27, the J call TRBJ2-5; no firm D call. V was shortened by 1 base and J by 4 bases, with 10 bases between the two germline ends. CDR1 and CDR2 from the germline V gene are MNHEY and SMNVEV (reference sequence). This CDR3 is 14 amino acids long.

Turning to this clone: The sample holds other DNA sequences that translate to the same CDR3. The genes are TRBV5-1 and TRBJ2-5; 8 positions agree with TRBD1. The CDR3 contains 16 residues. Germline trimming cut 5 bases from V and 4 bases from J; bases unmatched to any gene: 13. Germline V gives CDR1 SGHRS, CDR2 YFSETQ. The DNA of the CDR3 is TGCGCCAGCAGGTTCGGCCGGGACAGGTTGAGAGAGACCCAGTACTTC. Protein sequence: CASRFGRDRLRETQYF. Supplemented by reference TRBV5-1 and TRBJ2-5, the full variable domain reads KAGVTQTPRYLIKTRGQQVTLSCSPISGHRSVSWYQQTPGQGLQFLFEYFSETQRNKGNFPGRFSGRQFSNSRSEMNVSTLELGDSALYLCASRFGRDRLRETQYFGPGTRLLVL.

The chain carries TRBV28 and TRBJ2-1; 10 nucleotides line up with TRBD2. V shed 5 bases and J 1 base; nucleotides not matched to a gene: 8. CDR1 MDHEN and CDR2 SYDVKM come from the germline V gene. The CDR3 is 17 residues long. DNA of the CDR3: TGTGCCAGCAGTACCCAGCGGGAGGGCCAGTCCTACAATGAGCAGTTCTTC. Translating it yields CASSTQREGQSYNEQFF.

The chain recombines TRBV6-1 with TRBJ2-5; TRBD1 aligns across 8 bases. V trimming: 7 bases; J trimming: 4 bases; junction bases outside the gene matches: 2. The CDR3 is made up of 12 amino acids. Germline CDR1 is MNHNS and CDR2 is SASEGT. CDR3 sequence: CASTGGRETQYF. DNA for the CDR3: TGTGCCAGCACAGGGGGCCGAGAGACCCAGTACTTC.

The chain carries TRBV5-4 and TRBJ2-7, with D perhaps TRBD1 (5 bases). CDR3 length equals 15 residues. Germline CDR1 is SGHNT and CDR2 is YYREEE (reference sequence). Trimming stripped 0 bases from V and 4 bases from J, with 14 bases between. The CDR3 DNA reads TGTGCCAGCAGCTTGGACCCGACAGATTCATACGAGCAGTACTTC. This codes for CASSLDPTDSYEQYF. The whole variable domain, filled in from reference TRBV5-4 and TRBJ2-7, reads ETGVTQSPTHLIKTRGQQVTLRCSSQSGHNTVSWYQQALGQGPQFIFQYYREEENGRGNFPPRFSGLQFPNYSSELNVNALELDDSALYLCASSLDPTDSYEQYFGPGTRLTVT.

The chain joins TRBV15 to TRBJ2-7; the match to TRBD1 covers 7 bases. CDR1 LNHNV and CDR2 YYDKDF come from the germline V gene (reference sequence). With V trimmed by 4 bases and J by 2 bases, 5 bases remained unmatched. The CDR3 consists of 14 residues. The CDR3: CATSTDRVTYEQYF. CDR3 coding DNA: TGTGCCACCAGCACTGACAGGGTAACCTACGAGCAGTACTTC.

The chain combines TRBV7-9 with TRBJ2-7; 8 nucleotides match TRBD2. There are 17 residues in the CDR3. CDR1 is SEHNR, CDR2 FQNEAQ, per germline (reference sequence). The J segment lost 4 bases and the V segment lost 0 bases, leaving 11 bases of the junction unmatched. CDR3 DNA sequence: TGTGCCAGCAGCTTAGCGGGCCGGGACGGGAGGGGATACGAGCAGTACTTC. Its protein product is CASSLAGRDGRGYEQYF.

This chain links TRBV21-1 with TRBJ1-1; the table's D gene call, TRBD1, was not cross checked with the DNA. TRBV21-1 is an annotated pseudogene. This CDR3 has 16 amino acids. DNA for the CDR3: TGTGCCAGCAGCAAAGCAGAACGGACAGGGGACACTGAAGCTTTCTTT. Its protein is CASSKAERTGDTEAFF.

This clone was detected only a few times. The J gene is TRBJ1-6, the V gene TRBV7-8; unclear D gene. V lost 2 bases and J 7 bases, leaving 6 bases between the germline ends. The CDR3 runs 13 residues. The germline CDR1 and CDR2 sequences are SGHVS and FQNEAQ. CDR3 amino acids: CASSLQRNSPLHF. CDR3 nucleotides: TGTGCCAGCAGCTTACAGCGAAATTCACCCCTCCACTTT.

The gene calls are TRBV5-1 and TRBJ2-3, with 9 bases aligning to TRBD2. The V gene end was trimmed by 2 bases and the J gene end by 2 bases; junction bases not matched to a gene: 6. Germline V CDR1 and CDR2: SGHRS, YFSETQ. The CDR3 is made up of 16 amino acids. The CDR3: CASSLPTSGLTDTQYF. CDR3 nucleotides: TGCGCCAGCAGCTTACCGACTAGCGGCCTCACAGATACGCAGTATTTT.

The gene calls are TRBV7-8 and TRBJ2-7; perhaps TRBD1 as D (5 bases). Germline CDR1 and CDR2: SGHVS and FQNEAQ. This CDR3 spans 16 amino acids. V lost 3 bases, J lost 5 bases, and 20 bases lay in between. The CDR3 region has the DNA TGTGCCAGCAGCTTGGGGCTGGGGATGTCTCTGAACGAGCAGTACGTC. As protein: CASSLGLGMSLNEQYV.

This clone was detected a few times. The gene calls are TRBV9 and TRBJ1-1; 8 nucleotides line up with TRBD1. CDR3 length: 14 residues. The V gene's germline CDR1 is SGDLS and CDR2 YYNGEE. The V gene end was trimmed by 3 bases and the J gene end by 0 bases; junction bases not matched to a gene: 1. CDR3 sequence (DNA): TGTGCCAGCAGCGGGGACAGGCTGAACACTGAAGCTTTCTTT. Encoded protein: CASSGDRLNTEAFF.

The chain is built from TRBV27 and TRBJ2-7, with 8 bases aligning to TRBD2. After removal of 6 bases from V and 3 bases from J, the junction contained 7 bases not matched to a gene. The germline gives CDR1 MNHEY, CDR2 SMNVEV (reference sequence). CDR3 length equals 14 residues. This chain's CDR3 is CASSFTSGVYEQYV. In DNA, the CDR3 is TGTGCCAGCAGCTTTACTAGCGGAGTCTACGAGCAGTACGTC.

The rearrangement uses TRBV19 and TRBJ2-7, with 8 bases matching TRBD1. Per the germline V gene, CDR1 is LNHDA and CDR2 is SQIVND (reference sequence). The CDR3 length is 15 residues. With V trimmed by 6 bases and J by 6 bases, 13 bases remained unmatched. The CDR3 nucleotides are TGTGCCAGTAGCTGGGGGACAGGTGTGATGGGCGAGCAGTACTTC. Translated, it gives CASSWGTGVMGEQYF.

This rearrangement joins TRBV5-4 to TRBJ2-7; TRBD2 matches 7 bases. Germline lookup yields CDR1 SGHNT and CDR2 YYREEE (reference sequence). With V trimmed by 0 bases and J by 0 bases, 9 bases remained unmatched. The CDR3 consists of 17 residues. CDR3: CASSLVPLAVNSYEQYF. CDR3 nucleotides: TGTGCCAGCAGCTTGGTCCCTCTAGCGGTGAACTCCTACGAGCAGTACTTC.

This sequence joins TRBV7-6 and TRBJ2-1, with TRBD2 matching over 7 bases. Unmatched junction bases numbered 12, after V lost 5 bases and J lost 2 bases. Looked up from germline, CDR1 is SGHVS and CDR2 is FNYEAQ. The CDR3 extends over 17 amino acids. Written as DNA, the CDR3 is TGTGCCAGCAGCCCGATCCTGGGACTACCCACCTACAATGAGCAGTTCTTC. Encoded protein: CASSPILGLPTYNEQFF.

This clone was seen only a few times. This rearrangement joins TRBV29-1 to TRBJ2-2; weak D call: TRBD2 (6 bases). Looked up from germline, CDR1 is SQVTM and CDR2 is ANQGSEA. V dropped 6 bases and J dropped 6 bases, with 23 bases sitting between them. This CDR3 region has 16 residues. The chain's CDR3 is CSVLLLSGVGAGELFF. In DNA form, the CDR3 reads TGCAGCGTCCTCTTGTTATCGGGAGTTGGCGCCGGGGAGCTGTTTTTT.

The J gene is TRBJ1-2, the V gene TRBV25-1, with TRBD1 as a possible D gene (5 bases). Germline V gene lookup returns CDR1 MGHDK and CDR2 SYGVNS. This CDR3 region has 14 residues. Trimming removed 5 bases at V and 5 bases at J, with 15 bases between. The CDR3, as DNA: TGTGCCAGCAGTCCTCGCGGGACGTCGTATGGCTACACCTTC. Translation: CASSPRGTSYGYTF.

Worth noting for this clone: Other DNA sequences within the sample encode an identical CDR3. The chain is built from TRBV4-2 and TRBJ2-5; 8 bases match TRBD2. This CDR3 contains 15 residues. CDR1 is LGHNA and CDR2 is YNFKEQ in the germline V gene. After removal of 1 base from V and 0 bases from J, the junction contained 1 base not matched to a gene. CDR3 amino acids: CASSQGLANQETQYF. The CDR3 DNA follows: TGTGCCAGCAGCCAAGGACTAGCGAACCAAGAGACCCAGTACTTC.

This clone was counted between two and nine times. The chain recombines TRBV5-1 with TRBJ2-1, with 7 bases fitting TRBD1. This CDR3 spans 15 amino acids. In germline, CDR1 is SGHRS, CDR2 YFSETQ. With V trimmed by 4 bases and J by 2 bases, 6 bases remained unmatched. CDR3 loop: CASSSTTGAYNEQFF. As DNA, the CDR3 is TGCGCCAGCAGCAGCACAACAGGGGCCTACAATGAGCAGTTCTTC.

This chain joins TRBV7-3 and TRBJ2-2; 15 bases agree with TRBD2. V lost 5 bases, J lost 7 bases, and 8 bases stayed unmatched. Germline V gives CDR1 SGHTA, CDR2 FQGTGA. The length of the CDR3 is 17 residues. CDR3 coding DNA: TGTGCCAGCAGCGCCAGGACTAGCGGGAGGGCCGTCGGGGAGCTGTTTTTT. Translation: CASSARTSGRAVGELFF.

As to this clone: An end of the junction does not agree with germline; a read error may underlie this. The chain couples TRBV5-6 to TRBJ2-4, with D possibly matching TRBD1 (6 bases). Germline CDR1 SGHDT, CDR2 YYEEEE. CDR3 length equals 14 residues. The CDR3 is CASSLGDTQNSQYF. The CDR3 DNA follows: TGTGCCAGCAGCTTGGGGGACACTCAAAACAGTCAGTACTTC.

This rearrangement joins TRBV5-1 to TRBJ2-1, with 7 bases matching TRBD2. The CDR3 contains 12 residues. Unmatched junction bases numbered 4, after V lost 3 bases and J lost 10 bases. Germline V CDR1 and CDR2: SGHRS, YFSETQ. The CDR3 DNA reads as TGCGCCAGCAGCTGGGAGGGAGAGGAGCAGTTCTTC. Encoded protein: CASSWEGEEQFF.

V and J are TRBV30 and TRBJ1-5, with D perhaps TRBD1 (5 bases). CDR3 size: 13 residues. In germline, CDR1 is GTSNPN, CDR2 SVGIG (reference sequence). Trimming removed 2 bases at V and 4 bases at J, with 9 bases between. CDR3 bases: TGTGCCTGGAGTTTGCAGGGAAATCAGCCCCAGCATTTT. Translating gives CAWSLQGNQPQHF.

V usage is TRBV6-1 and J usage is TRBJ1-6, with D maybe TRBD1 (5 bases). The CDR3 extends over 21 amino acids. The V end was cut by 1 base, the J end by 0 bases, with 22 bases between. Germline V gives CDR1 MNHNS, CDR2 SASEGT. The DNA of the CDR3 is TGTGCCAGCAGTGAAGGATCCCCCAGGTGGGGCACAAGCTCCTATAATTCACCCCTCCACTTT. Amino acid sequence: CASSEGSPRWGTSSYNSPLHF.